The 13 T cell receptor beta chains given below trace back to one sample, sequenced in a study of cytomegalovirus exposure and HLA in healthy donors. Primers included in the PCR were 60 Vbeta and 13 Jbeta primers. The method was immunoSEQ multiplex PCR; TCRdb's version includes in-frame clones alone and lacks a portion of them. The sample shows some 60,000 clones, over 75% of them seen only once. Input material: PBMCs. These TCRs come from a man between 18 and 35 years old in good health and CMV-seronegative.

In its sample, this clone was seen a few times. The chain joins TRBV10-1 to TRBJ2-3; D is unresolved. Trimming stripped 3 bases from V and 2 bases from J, with 12 bases between. Germline V gives CDR1 WNHNN, CDR2 SYGVQD (reference sequence). This CDR3 region has 15 residues. CDR3 in amino acids: CASSEYLRNTDTQYF. The CDR3 DNA follows: TGCGCCAGCAGTGAATACCTTAGAAACACAGATACGCAGTATTTT.

The rearrangement links TRBV6-1 to TRBJ2-3, with D perhaps matching TRBD2 (6 bases). V was clipped by 2 bases and J by 1 base, with 13 bases between them. Germline-derived CDR1 and CDR2 are MNHNS and SASEGT. CDR3 length: 16 residues. CDR3 protein: CASSEPPWGGTDTQYF. Written as DNA, the CDR3 is TGTGCCAGCAGTGAACCTCCCTGGGGGGGCACAGATACGCAGTATTTT.

The chain links TRBV5-1 to TRBJ1-6; D unclear. The CDR3 is made up of 14 amino acids. Germline assignment: CDR1 SGHRS and CDR2 YFSETQ. Deletions cut 4 bases from V and 10 bases from J, with 15 bases between. The CDR3 region has the DNA TGCGCCAGCAGCGGAGGGAGGATGGACTCACCCCTCCACTTT. Protein sequence: CASSGGRMDSPLHF. Combining the CDR3 with reference TRBV5-1 and TRBJ1-6 gives the whole variable domain KAGVTQTPRYLIKTRGQQVTLSCSPISGHRSVSWYQQTPGQGLQFLFEYFSETQRNKGNFPGRFSGRQFSNSRSEMNVSTLELGDSALYLCASSGGRMDSPLHFGNGTRLTVT.

J is TRBJ2-7 and V is TRBV19; the D gene is possibly TRBD2 (6 bases). CDR1 is LNHDA, CDR2 SQIVND, per germline (reference sequence). The CDR3 extends over 15 amino acids. Trimming took 5 bases from V and 6 from J, leaving 20 bases between them. CDR3 DNA: TGTGCCAGTAGTGCGACCTCGGACGGGCGGGGCGAGCAGTACTTC. Its protein is CASSATSDGRGEQYF.

CDR3 region: CASSARQGARYEQYF. The CDR3 coding sequence is TGTGCCAGCAGCGCCCGACAGGGGGCTAGGTACGAGCAGTACTTC. The chain combines TRBV7-9 with TRBJ2-7; 10 nucleotides match TRBD1. The ends lost 5 bases at V and 4 bases at J; junction bases unmatched: 8. Germline loops: CDR1 SEHNR, CDR2 FQNEAQ (reference sequence). This CDR3 spans 15 amino acids.

The chain uses TRBV4-2 and TRBJ2-2; 7 bases are a match to TRBD2. The CDR3 spans 16 residues. The germline V gene has CDR1 LGHNA and CDR2 YNFKEQ. J lost 5 bases, V lost 6 bases, and 12 bases had no gene match. The CDR3 sequence is CASRTGGPSRTGELFF. The CDR3, as DNA: TGTGCCAGCAGGACGGGGGGACCCTCCAGGACCGGGGAGCTGTTTTTT.

This rearrangement joins TRBV29-1 to TRBJ2-7; 7 bases are a match to TRBD2. V dropped 0 bases and J dropped 6; count of bases not matched to a gene: 5. Germline V gene sequence: CDR1 SQVTM, CDR2 ANQGSEA. The CDR3 covers 13 residues. As DNA, the CDR3 is TGCAGCGTTGAAGATCTCAGCGGGGCCGAGCAGTACTTC. It yields the protein CSVEDLSGAEQYF.

The CDR3 is CASSIPGSGNTIYF. The CDR3 coding sequence is TGTGCCAGTAGTATCCCAGGCTCTGGAAACACCATATATTTT. V and J are TRBV19 and TRBJ1-3; unclear D gene. The CDR3 extends over 14 amino acids. Between the trimmed V and J ends, which lost 3 bases and 0 bases, there was a span of 6 bases. The V gene's germline CDR1 is LNHDA and CDR2 SQIVND (reference sequence).

V and J are TRBV28 and TRBJ1-1, with TRBD1 identical over 9 bases. The CDR3 consists of 15 residues. Germline lookup yields CDR1 MDHEN and CDR2 SYDVKM. V trimming: 5 bases; J trimming: 5 bases; junction bases outside the gene matches: 9. CDR3 amino acids: CASSPRQGGNTEAFF. CDR3 nucleotide sequence: TGTGCCAGCAGTCCCCGACAGGGGGGAAATACTGAAGCTTTCTTT.

This clone turned up a few times. The V call is TRBV4-1, the J call TRBJ2-1; 13 bases fit TRBD2. CDR1 and CDR2 from the germline V gene are MGHRA and YSYEKL. V gave up 0 bases and J gave up 9 bases; unmatched junction bases: 8. The CDR3 is 17 amino acids. The CDR3 bases are TGCGCCAGCAGCCAAGATGTGAGACTAGCGGGAGGTCTTGAGCAGTTCTTC. Translated, it gives CASSQDVRLAGGLEQFF.

The chain uses TRBV25-1 and TRBJ1-4; TRBD1 matches at 9 bases. The germline V gene has CDR1 MGHDK and CDR2 SYGVNS. The junction had 10 bases not matched to a gene; V was cut back by 3 bases and J by 8 bases. This CDR3 spans 16 amino acids. CDR3 loop: CASSDPGQGWLEKLFF. The CDR3 coding sequence is TGTGCCAGCAGTGACCCGGGACAGGGTTGGCTCGAAAAACTGTTTTTT.

The chain recombines TRBV5-1 with TRBJ2-3, with 8 bases lining up with TRBD2. From germline, CDR1 is SGHRS and CDR2 YFSETQ. The CDR3 is 15 amino acids. The trim removed 4 bases at V and 0 bases at J, leaving 4 bases unmatched. CDR3 residues: CASSPGGPSTDTQYF. The CDR3 region has the DNA TGCGCCAGCAGCCCGGGGGGGCCGAGCACAGATACGCAGTATTTT.

This clone was seen more than once but under ten times. The chain combines TRBV28 with TRBJ2-2, with D uncertain. V lost 3 bases to trimming and J lost 8 bases, with 4 bases between them. The CDR3 extends over 11 amino acids. Germline V gives CDR1 MDHEN, CDR2 SYDVKM. Here the CDR3 DNA reads TGTGCCAGCAGTTTTCGGGGGGAGCTGTTTTTT. It specifies CASSFRGELFF.